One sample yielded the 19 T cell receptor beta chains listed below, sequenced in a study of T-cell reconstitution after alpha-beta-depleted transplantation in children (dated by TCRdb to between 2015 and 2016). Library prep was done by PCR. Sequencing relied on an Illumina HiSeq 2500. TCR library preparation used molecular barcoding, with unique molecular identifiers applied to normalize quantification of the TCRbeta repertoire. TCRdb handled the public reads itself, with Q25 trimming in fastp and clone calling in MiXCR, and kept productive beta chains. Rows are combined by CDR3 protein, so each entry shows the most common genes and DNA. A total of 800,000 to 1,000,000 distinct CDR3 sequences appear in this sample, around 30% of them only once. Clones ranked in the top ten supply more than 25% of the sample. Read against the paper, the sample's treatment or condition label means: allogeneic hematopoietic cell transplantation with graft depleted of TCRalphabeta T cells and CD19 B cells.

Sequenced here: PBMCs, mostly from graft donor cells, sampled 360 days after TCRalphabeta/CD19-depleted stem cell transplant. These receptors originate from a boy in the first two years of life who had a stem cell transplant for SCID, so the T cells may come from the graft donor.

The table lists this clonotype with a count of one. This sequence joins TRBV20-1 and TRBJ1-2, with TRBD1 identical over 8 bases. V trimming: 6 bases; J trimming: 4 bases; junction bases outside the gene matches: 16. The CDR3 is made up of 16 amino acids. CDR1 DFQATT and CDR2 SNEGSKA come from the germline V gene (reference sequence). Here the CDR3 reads CSAFKKTGDAAYGYTF. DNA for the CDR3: TGCAGTGCCTTCAAAAAGACAGGGGACGCTGCCTATGGCTACACCTTC.

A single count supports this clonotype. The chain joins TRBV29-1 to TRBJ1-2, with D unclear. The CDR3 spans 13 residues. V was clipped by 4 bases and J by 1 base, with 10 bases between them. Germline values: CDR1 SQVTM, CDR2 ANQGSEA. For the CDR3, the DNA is TGCAGCGTTGTGGGTCCGAGTAACTATGGCTACACCTTC. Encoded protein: CSVVGPSNYGYTF.

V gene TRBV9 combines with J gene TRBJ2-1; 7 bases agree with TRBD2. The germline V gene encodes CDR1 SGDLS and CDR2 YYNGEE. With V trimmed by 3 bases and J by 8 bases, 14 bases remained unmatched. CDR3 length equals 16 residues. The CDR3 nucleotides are TGTGCCAGCAGCGCGAGCGGGGCCGGTAGGTACTATGAGCAGTTCTTC. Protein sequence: CASSASGAGRYYEQFF. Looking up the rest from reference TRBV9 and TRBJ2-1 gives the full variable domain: DSGVTQTPKHLITATGQRVTLRCSPRSGDLSVYWYQQSLDQGLQFLIQYYNGEERAKGNILERFSAQQFPDLHSELNLSSLELGDSALYFCASSASGAGRYYEQFFGPGTRLTVL.

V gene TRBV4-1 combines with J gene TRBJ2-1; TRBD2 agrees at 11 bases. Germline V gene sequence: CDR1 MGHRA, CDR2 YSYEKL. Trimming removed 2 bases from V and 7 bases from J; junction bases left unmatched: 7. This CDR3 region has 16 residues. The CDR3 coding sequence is TGCGCCAGCAGCCAAAGACCTAGCGGGGGGAGGAATGAGCAGTTCTTC. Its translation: CASSQRPSGGRNEQFF.

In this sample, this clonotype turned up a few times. The CDR3 is CASRYLSGEQYF. For the CDR3, the DNA is TGTGCCAGCAGATACCTTAGCGGCGAGCAGTACTTC. The V and J genes are TRBV12-3 or TRBV12-4 and TRBJ2-7, with TRBD2 as a possible D gene (6 bases). The CDR3 contains 12 residues. Trimming removed 6 bases at V and 6 bases at J, with 12 bases between.

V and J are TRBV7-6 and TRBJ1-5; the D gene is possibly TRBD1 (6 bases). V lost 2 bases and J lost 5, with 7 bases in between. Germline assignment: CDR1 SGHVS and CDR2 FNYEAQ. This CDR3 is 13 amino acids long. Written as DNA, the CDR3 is TGTGCCAGCAGCTTACACAGGGATCAGCCCCAGCATTTT. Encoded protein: CASSLHRDQPQHF.

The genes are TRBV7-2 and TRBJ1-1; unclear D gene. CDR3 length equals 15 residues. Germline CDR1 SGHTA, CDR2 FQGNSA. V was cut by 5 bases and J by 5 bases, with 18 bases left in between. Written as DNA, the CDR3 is TGTGCCAGCAGCCCGGGCCTTGGGCCTATAACTGAAGCTTTCTTT. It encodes CASSPGLGPITEAFF.

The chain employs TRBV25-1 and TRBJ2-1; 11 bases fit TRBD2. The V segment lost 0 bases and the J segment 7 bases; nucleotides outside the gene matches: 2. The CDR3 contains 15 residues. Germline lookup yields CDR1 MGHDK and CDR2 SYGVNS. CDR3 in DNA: TGTGCCAGCAGTGAATATAGCGGGGGGGCTAATGAGCAGTTCTTC. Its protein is CASSEYSGGANEQFF.

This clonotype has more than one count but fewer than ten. The CDR3 DNA reads TGTGCCTGGAGCCTAAAACTGGAGACCCAGTACTTC. Translated, it gives CAWSLKLETQYF. This chain links TRBV30 with TRBJ2-5; D is ambiguous. With 3 bases removed from V and 5 bases from J, the gap between germline ends came to 10 bases. Germline assignment: CDR1 GTSNPN and CDR2 SVGIG (reference sequence). The CDR3 spans 12 residues.

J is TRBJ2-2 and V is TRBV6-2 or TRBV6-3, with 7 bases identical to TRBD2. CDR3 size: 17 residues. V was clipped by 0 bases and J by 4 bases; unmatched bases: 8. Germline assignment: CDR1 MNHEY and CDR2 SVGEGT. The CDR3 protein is CASSYSSLAVGTGELFF. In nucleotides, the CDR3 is TGTGCCAGCAGTTACTCTAGTCTAGCGGTGGGCACCGGGGAGCTGTTTTTT.

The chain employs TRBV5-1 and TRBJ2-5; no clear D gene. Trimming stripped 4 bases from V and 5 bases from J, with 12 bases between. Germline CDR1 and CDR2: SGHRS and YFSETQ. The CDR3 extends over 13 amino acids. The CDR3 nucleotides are TGCGCCAGCAGCCCGACGCGGCGGGAGACCCAGTACTTC. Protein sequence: CASSPTRRETQYF.

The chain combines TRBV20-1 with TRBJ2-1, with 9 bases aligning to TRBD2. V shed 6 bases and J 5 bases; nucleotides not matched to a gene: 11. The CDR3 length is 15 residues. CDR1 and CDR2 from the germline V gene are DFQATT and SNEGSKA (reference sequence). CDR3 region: CSAPISGGRHNEQFF. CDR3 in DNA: TGCAGTGCCCCAATAAGCGGGGGGCGACACAATGAGCAGTTCTTC.

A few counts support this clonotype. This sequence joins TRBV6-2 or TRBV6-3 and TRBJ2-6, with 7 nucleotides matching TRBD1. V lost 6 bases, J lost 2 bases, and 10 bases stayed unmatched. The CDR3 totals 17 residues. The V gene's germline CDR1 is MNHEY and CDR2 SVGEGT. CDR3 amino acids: CASRPDRLGTGANVLTF. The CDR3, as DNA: TGTGCCAGCAGACCGGACAGGTTGGGGACTGGGGCCAACGTCCTGACTTTC.

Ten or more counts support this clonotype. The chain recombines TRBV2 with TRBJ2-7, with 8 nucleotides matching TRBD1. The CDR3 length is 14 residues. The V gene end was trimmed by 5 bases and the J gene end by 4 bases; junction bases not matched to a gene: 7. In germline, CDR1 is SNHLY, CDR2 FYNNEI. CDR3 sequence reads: CASSPGTGWYEQYF. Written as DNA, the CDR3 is TGTGCCAGCAGTCCAGGGACAGGCTGGTACGAGCAGTACTTC.

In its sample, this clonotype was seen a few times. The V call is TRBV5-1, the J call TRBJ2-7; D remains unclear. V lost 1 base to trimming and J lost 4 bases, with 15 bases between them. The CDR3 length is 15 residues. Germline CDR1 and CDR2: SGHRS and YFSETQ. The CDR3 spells CASSLYVNREYEQYF. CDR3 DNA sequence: TGCGCCAGCAGCTTGTATGTGAACAGAGAGTACGAGCAGTACTTC.

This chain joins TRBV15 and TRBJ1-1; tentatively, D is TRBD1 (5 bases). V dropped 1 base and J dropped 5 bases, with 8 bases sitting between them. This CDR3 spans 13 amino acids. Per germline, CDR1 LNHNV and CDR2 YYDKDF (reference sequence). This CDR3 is CATSRGGGTEAFF. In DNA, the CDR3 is TGTGCCACCAGCAGAGGGGGCGGAACTGAAGCTTTCTTT.

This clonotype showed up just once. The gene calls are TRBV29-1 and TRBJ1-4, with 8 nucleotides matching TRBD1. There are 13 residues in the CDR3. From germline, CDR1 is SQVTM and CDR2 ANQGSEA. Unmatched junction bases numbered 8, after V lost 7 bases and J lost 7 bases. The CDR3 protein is CSAIGTGPEKLFF. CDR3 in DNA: TGCAGCGCCATAGGGACAGGACCTGAAAAACTGTTTTTT. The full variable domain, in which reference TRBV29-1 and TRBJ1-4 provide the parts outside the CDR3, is SAVISQKPSRDICQRGTSLTIQCQVDSQVTMMFWYRQQPGQSLTLIATANQGSEATYESGFVIDKFPISRPNLTFSTLTVSNMSPEDSSIYLCSAIGTGPEKLFFGSGTQLSVL.

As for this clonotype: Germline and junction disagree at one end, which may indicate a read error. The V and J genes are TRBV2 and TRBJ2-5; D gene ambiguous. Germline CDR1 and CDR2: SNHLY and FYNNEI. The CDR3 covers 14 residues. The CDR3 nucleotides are TGTGCCAGCAATGAAGAAGGATTGGGGGAGACCCAGTACTTC. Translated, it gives CASNEEGLGETQYF.

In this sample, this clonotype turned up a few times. The CDR3 spells CASSQTGTGPFEQYF. CDR3 coding DNA: TGTGCCAGCAGCCAAACCGGGACAGGGCCCTTCGAGCAGTACTTC. The rearrangement joins TRBV3-1 to TRBJ2-7; 9 bases line up with TRBD1. Germline-derived CDR1 and CDR2 are LGHDT and YNNKEL (reference sequence). This CDR3 is 15 amino acids long. V trimming: 2 bases; J trimming: 6 bases; junction bases outside the gene matches: 8.